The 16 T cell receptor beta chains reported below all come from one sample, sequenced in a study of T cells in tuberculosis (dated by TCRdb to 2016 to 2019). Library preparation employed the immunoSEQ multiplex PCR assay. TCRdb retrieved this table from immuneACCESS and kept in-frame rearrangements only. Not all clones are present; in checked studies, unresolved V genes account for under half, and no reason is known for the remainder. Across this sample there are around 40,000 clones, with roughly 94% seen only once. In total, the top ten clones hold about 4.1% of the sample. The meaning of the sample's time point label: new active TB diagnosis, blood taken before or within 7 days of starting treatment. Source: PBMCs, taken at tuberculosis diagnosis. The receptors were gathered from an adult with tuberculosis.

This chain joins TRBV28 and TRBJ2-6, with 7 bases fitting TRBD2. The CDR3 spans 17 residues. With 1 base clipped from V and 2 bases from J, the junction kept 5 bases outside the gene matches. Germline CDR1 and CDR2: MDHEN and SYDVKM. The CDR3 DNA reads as TGTGCCAGCAGTTTATTAGGTGGGGGGGCTGGGGCCAACGTCCTGACTTTC. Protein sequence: CASSLLGGGAGANVLTF.

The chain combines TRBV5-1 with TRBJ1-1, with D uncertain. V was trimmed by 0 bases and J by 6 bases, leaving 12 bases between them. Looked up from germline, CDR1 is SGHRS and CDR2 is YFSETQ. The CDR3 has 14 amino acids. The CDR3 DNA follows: TGCGCCAGCAGCTTGGCCCCGGGGAATGCTGAAGCTTTCTTT. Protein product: CASSLAPGNAEAFF.

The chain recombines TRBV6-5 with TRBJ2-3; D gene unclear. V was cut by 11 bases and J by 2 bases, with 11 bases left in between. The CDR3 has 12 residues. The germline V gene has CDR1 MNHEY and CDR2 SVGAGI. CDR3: CAVRKDTDTQYF. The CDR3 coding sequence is TGTGCCGTCAGGAAAGACACAGATACGCAGTATTTT.

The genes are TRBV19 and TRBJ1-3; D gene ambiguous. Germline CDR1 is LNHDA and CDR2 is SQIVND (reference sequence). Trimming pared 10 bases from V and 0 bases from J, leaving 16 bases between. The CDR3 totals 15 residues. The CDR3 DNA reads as TGTGCCACGAGACGGGATTTCACCTCTGGAAACACCATATATTTT. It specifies CATRRDFTSGNTIYF.

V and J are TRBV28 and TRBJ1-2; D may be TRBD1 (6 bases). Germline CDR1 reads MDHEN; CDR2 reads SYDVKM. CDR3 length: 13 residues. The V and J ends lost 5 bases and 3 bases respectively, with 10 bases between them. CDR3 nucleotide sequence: TGTGCCAGCAGTGCAGGGGCACACTATGGCTACACCTTC. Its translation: CASSAGAHYGYTF.

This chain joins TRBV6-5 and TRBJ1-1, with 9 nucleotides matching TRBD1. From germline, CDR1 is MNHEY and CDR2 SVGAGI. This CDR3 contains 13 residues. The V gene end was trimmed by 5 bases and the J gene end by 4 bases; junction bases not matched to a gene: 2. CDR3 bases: TGTGCCAGCAGTCCGGGACAGGGCACTGAAGCTTTCTTT. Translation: CASSPGQGTEAFF.

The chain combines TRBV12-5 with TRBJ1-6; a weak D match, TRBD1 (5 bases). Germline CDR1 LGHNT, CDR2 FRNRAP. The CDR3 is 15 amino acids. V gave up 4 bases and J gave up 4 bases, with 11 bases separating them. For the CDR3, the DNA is TGTGCTAGTGGTTCGCTGACAGAGTATAATTCACCCCTCCACTTT. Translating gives CASGSLTEYNSPLHF. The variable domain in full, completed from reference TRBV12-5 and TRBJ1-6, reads DARVTQTPRHKVTEMGQEVTMRCQPILGHNTVFWYRQTMMQGLELLAYFRNRAPLDDSGMPKDRFSAEMPDATLATLKIQPSEPRDSAVYFCASGSLTEYNSPLHFGNGTRLTVT.

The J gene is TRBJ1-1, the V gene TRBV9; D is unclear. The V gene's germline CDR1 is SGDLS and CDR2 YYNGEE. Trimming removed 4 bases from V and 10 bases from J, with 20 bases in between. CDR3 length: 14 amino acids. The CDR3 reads CASSNRLQGGSAFF. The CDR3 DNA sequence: TGTGCCAGCAGCAATCGACTCCAAGGCGGCTCAGCTTTCTTT.

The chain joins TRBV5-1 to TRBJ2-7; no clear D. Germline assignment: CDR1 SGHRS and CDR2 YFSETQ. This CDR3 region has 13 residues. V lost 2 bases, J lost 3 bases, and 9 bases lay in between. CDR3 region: CASSFRTDYEQYF. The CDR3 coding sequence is TGCGCCAGCAGCTTCCGAACAGACTACGAGCAGTACTTC.

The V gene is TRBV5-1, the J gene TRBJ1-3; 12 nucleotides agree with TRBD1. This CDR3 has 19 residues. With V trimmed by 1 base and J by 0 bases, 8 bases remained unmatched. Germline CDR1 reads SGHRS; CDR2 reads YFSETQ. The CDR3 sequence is CASSLRGTGGGFSGNTIYF. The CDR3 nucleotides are TGCGCCAGCAGCTTGCGCGGGACAGGGGGCGGATTCTCTGGAAACACCATATATTTT.

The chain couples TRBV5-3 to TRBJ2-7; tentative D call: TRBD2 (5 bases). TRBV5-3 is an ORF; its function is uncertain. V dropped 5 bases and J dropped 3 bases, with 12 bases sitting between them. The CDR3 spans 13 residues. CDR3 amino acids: CARSMKDCYEQYF. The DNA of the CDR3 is TGTGCCAGAAGTATGAAGGACTGCTACGAGCAGTACTTC.

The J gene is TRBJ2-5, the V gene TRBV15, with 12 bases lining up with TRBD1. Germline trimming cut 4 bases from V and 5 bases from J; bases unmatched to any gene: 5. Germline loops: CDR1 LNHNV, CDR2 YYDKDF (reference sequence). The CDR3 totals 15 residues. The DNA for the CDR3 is TGTGCCACCAGCATCGGGACAGGGGGCAAGGAGACCCAGTACTTC. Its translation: CATSIGTGGKETQYF.

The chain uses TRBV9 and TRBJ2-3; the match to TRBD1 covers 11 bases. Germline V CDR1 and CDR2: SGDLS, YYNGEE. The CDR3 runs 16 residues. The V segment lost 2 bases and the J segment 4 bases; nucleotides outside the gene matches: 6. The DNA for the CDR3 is TGTGCCAGCAGCGTCGGCGGGACAGGGGGTTCAGATACGCAGTATTTT. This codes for CASSVGGTGGSDTQYF.

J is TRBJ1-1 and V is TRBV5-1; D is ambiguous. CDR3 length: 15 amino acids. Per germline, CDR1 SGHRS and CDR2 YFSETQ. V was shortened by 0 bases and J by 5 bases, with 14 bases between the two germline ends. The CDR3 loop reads CASSLDGRQSTEAFF. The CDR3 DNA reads TGCGCCAGCAGCTTGGATGGCAGGCAGAGTACTGAAGCTTTCTTT.

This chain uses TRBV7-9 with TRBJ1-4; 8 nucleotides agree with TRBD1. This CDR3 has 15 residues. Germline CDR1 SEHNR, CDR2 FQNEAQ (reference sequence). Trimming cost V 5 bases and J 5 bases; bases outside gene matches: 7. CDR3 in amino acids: CASSGGDRRNEKLFF. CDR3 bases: TGTGCCAGCAGCGGTGGGGACAGGCGCAATGAAAAACTGTTTTTT.

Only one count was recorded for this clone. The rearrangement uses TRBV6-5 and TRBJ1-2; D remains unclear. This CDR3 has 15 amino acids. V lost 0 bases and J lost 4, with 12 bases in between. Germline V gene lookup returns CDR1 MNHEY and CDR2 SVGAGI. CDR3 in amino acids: CASSYSAVDAYGYTF. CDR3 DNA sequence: TGTGCCAGCAGTTACTCGGCTGTCGATGCCTATGGCTACACCTTC.